This is a list of T cell receptor beta chains from one sample in a study of cytomegalovirus exposure and HLA in healthy donors. Libraries were prepared by immunoSEQ multiplex PCR; TCRdb keeps only in-frame clonotypes and omits some of them. The sample has some 170,000 clones; approximately 78% are singletons. The specimen sequenced was PBMCs. The receptors shown here come from a woman in her twenties or thirties in good health and CMV-seropositive. CDR3s include the opening cysteine and the closing phenylalanine or tryptophan.

len	j_gene	v_gene	CDR3aa
15	TRBJ2-5	TRBV4-1	CASSQLRDGEETQYF
15	TRBJ2-1	TRBV2	CASSGTPRSLNEQFF
16	TRBJ1-1	TRBV9	CASSARDRGSNTEAFF
15	TRBJ1-4	TRBV5-1	CASSLMTGSNEKLFF
13	TRBJ1-5	TRBV27	CASSPGQYQPQHF
15	TRBJ1-3	TRBV11-1	CASSSYMNSGNTIYF
15	TRBJ2-5	TRBV11-2	CASSILAGGPETQYF
16	TRBJ1-1	TRBV5-1	CASSLSPGTGYTEAFF
16	TRBJ1-1	TRBV13	CASSSIPLTGNTEAFF
16	TRBJ1-2	TRBV4-2	CASSQDQGKGARGYTF
17	TRBJ1-1	TRBV15	CATSRDITGGAGTEAFF
18	TRBJ1-4	TRBV2	CASSEEAGWTATNEKLFF
15	TRBJ1-3	TRBV4-3	CASSQGQHSGNTIYF
12	TRBJ1-2	TRBV19	CASSGQFAGYTF
15	TRBJ1-3	TRBV2	CASSEEGRTGNTIYF
14	TRBJ2-5	TRBV2	CASKLDRWEETQYF
14	TRBJ1-2	TRBV6-5	CASSRDRADYGYTF
14	TRBJ2-5	TRBV6-6	CASTHSGDPETQYF
13	TRBJ2-7	TRBV10-3	CAISSRGTYEQYF
14	TRBJ1-1	TRBV7-6	CASSLAAEATEAFF
15	TRBJ2-5	TRBV5-5	CASSLFLQGKETQYF
13	TRBJ1-1	TRBV2	CASSYQMNTEAFF
15	TRBJ2-1	TRBV19	CASSRDRGQYDEQFF
15	TRBJ1-2	TRBV6-5	CASSFYRDLNYGYTF
15	TRBJ1-1	TRBV19	CASSIDGQGDTEAFF
15	TRBJ2-1	TRBV6-4	CASSDREGDYNEQFF
14	TRBJ2-3	TRBV5-1	CASKGQGATDTQYF
15	TRBJ1-3	TRBV30	CAWIARRGEGNTIYF
14	TRBJ1-2	TRBV2	CASSVTGIRRGYTF
13	TRBJ1-2	TRBV27	CASRLSGVYGYTF
13	TRBJ2-5	TRBV6-5	CASSYGISGTQYF
15	TRBJ1-2	TRBV19	CASSSNRGLDYGYTF
13	TRBJ2-7	TRBV7-2	CASRPGGAYEQYF
16	TRBJ1-2	TRBV4-2	CASSQIFSGSNYGYTF
15	TRBJ1-4	TRBV5-1	CASSLASASNEKLFF
15	TRBJ2-3	TRBV5-1	CASSRSLDFTDTQYF
15	TRBJ2-7	TRBV4-2	CASSQEVGSIYEQYF
17	TRBJ2-1	TRBV28	CASRSLFSAGGGNEQFF
16	TRBJ2-5	TRBV4-2	CASSQERSGGGETQYF
12	TRBJ2-1	TRBV2	CARGGPGNEQFF
15	TRBJ2-2	TRBV10-3	CAISELAGETGELFF
13	TRBJ2-3	TRBV18	CASSTGTGDTQYF
14	TRBJ1-1	TRBV5-1	CASRRGQMNTEAFF
14	TRBJ2-5	TRBV11-3	CASSQGVGRETQYF
14	TRBJ2-1	TRBV5-5	CASSPWASGYEQFF
15	TRBJ2-3	TRBV6-5	CASSSTGGAVDTQYF
16	TRBJ1-2	TRBV7-9	CASSLAVGGTNYGYTF